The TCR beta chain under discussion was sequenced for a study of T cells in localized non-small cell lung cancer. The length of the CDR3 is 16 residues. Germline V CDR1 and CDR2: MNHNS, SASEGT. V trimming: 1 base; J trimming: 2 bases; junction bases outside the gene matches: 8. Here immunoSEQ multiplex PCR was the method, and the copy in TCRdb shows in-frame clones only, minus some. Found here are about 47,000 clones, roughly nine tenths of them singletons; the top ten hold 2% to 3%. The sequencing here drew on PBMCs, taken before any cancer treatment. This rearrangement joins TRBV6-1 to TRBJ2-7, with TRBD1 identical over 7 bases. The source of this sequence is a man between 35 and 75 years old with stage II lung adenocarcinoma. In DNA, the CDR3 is TGTGCCAGCAGTGAAGGGACAGGAAGGCGTACCTACGAGCAGTACTTC. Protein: CASSEGTGRRTYEQYF.